These 25 T cell receptor beta chains originate from one sample sequenced in a study of Graves' ophthalmopathy and Graves' hyperthyroidism. As the template, RNA transcripts were used to amplify TCR beta CDR3 regions. HTBI-primed RT-PCR formed the first round, and a multiplex PCR formed the second. From the multiplex PCR reads, TCRdb called clonotypes with MiXCR, one entry per CDR3 protein. The table lists 600,000 to 650,000 distinct CDR3 sequences, about a fifth of them singletons. Input material: peripheral blood. Every receptor here comes from a woman between 18 and 29 years old with stable Graves' hyperthyroidism. Some clones in this sample may be carry-over from other donors' samples.

This clonotype showed up just a few times. The chain carries TRBV6-1 and TRBJ1-5; TRBD1 aligns across 9 bases. The CDR3 loop spans 16 amino acids. Germline loops: CDR1 MNHNS, CDR2 SASEGT. With V trimmed by 2 bases and J by 3 bases, 5 bases remained unmatched. CDR3 in DNA: TGTGCCAGCAGTGAATGGGACAGGGCTCCCAATCAGCCCCAGCATTTT. It encodes CASSEWDRAPNQPQHF.

This clonotype was recorded many times. The V and J genes are TRBV29-1 and TRBJ2-5; D is unresolved. Germline V gene data show CDR1 as SQVTM and CDR2 as ANQGSEA. V was trimmed by 7 bases and J by 2 bases, leaving 17 bases between them. The CDR3 extends over 14 amino acids. CDR3: CSGTLGRRQETQYF. The DNA for the CDR3 is TGCAGCGGGACCCTGGGAAGACGACAAGAGACCCAGTACTTC.

In its sample, this clonotype was seen many times. The V call is TRBV30, the J call TRBJ2-7, with D unclear. V was shortened by 2 bases and J by 0 bases, with 14 bases between the two germline ends. CDR3 length equals 15 residues. Looked up from germline, CDR1 is GTSNPN and CDR2 is SVGIG (reference sequence). CDR3 protein: CAWSPPDASSYEQYF. The CDR3 coding sequence is TGTGCCTGGAGTCCCCCGGACGCGAGCTCCTACGAGCAGTACTTC.

Remarks on this clonotype: One end of the junction is discordant with germline, which a read error may explain. V and J are TRBV10-3 and TRBJ2-2; 7 bases line up with TRBD2. From germline, CDR1 is ENHRY and CDR2 SYGVKD. CDR3 size: 18 residues. As DNA, the CDR3 is TGTGCCATCAGTGACGGGTCTTCGAGAGGGAGGGCAGTCGGGGAGCTGTCTTTT. Translation: CAISDGSSRGRAVGELSF.

In its sample, this clonotype was seen a few times. This sequence joins TRBV5-1 and TRBJ2-2; D remains ambiguous. The CDR3 totals 15 residues. Germline loops: CDR1 SGHRS, CDR2 YFSETQ. V gave up 4 bases and J gave up 3 bases, with 13 bases separating them. The CDR3 DNA is TGCGCCAGCAGCCAGGATGACACACACACCGGGGAGCTGTTTTTT. It yields the protein CASSQDDTHTGELFF.

The table lists this clonotype with many counts. The chain uses TRBV7-8 and TRBJ2-7; tentatively, D is TRBD1 or TRBD2 (5 bases each). The CDR3 is 16 residues long. Per germline, CDR1 SGHVS and CDR2 FQNEAQ. V lost 4 bases, J lost 2 bases, and 18 bases lay in between. The CDR3 loop reads CASSSHRDGSAYEQYF. The CDR3 coding sequence is TGTGCCAGCAGCTCCCACCGGGACGGATCAGCCTACGAGCAGTACTTC.

The V and J genes are TRBV6-1 and TRBJ2-5, with TRBD2 matching 7 bases. The trim removed 7 bases at V and 2 bases at J, leaving 7 bases unmatched. The CDR3 runs to 14 residues. Germline CDR1 MNHNS, CDR2 SASEGT. For the CDR3, the DNA is TGTGCCAGCACCTTGGGAGGGGAACAAGAGACCCAGTACTTC. It is translated as CASTLGGEQETQYF.

The V and J genes are TRBV7-2 and TRBJ2-2; maybe TRBD2 (7 bases). Germline V CDR1 and CDR2: SGHTA, FQGNSA. CDR3 length equals 13 residues. The germline V and J ends were trimmed by 7 bases and 9 bases, with 15 bases remaining between them. CDR3 protein: CASNHGGRRELFF. The CDR3 nucleotides read TGTGCCAGCAACCACGGGGGGCGCCGGGAGCTGTTTTTT.

The chain links TRBV25-1 to TRBJ2-7, with 7 bases fitting TRBD1. The CDR3 contains 13 residues. J lost 5 bases, V lost 6 bases, and 7 bases had no gene match. The V gene's germline CDR1 is MGHDK and CDR2 SYGVNS. CDR3 DNA: TGTGCCAGCAGAGATGACAGGGCCCACGAGCAGTACTTC. Its protein product is CASRDDRAHEQYF.

There are many counts of this clonotype. As DNA, the CDR3 is TGTGCCAGCAGTGACCCGGGACAGGGCTCCTACGAGCAGTACTTC. It encodes CASSDPGQGSYEQYF. The genes are TRBV6-2 or TRBV6-3 and TRBJ2-7; 9 bases agree with TRBD1. Germline lookup yields CDR1 MNHEY and CDR2 SVGEGT. The junction had 5 bases not matched to a gene; V was cut back by 5 bases and J by 0 bases. The CDR3 is made up of 15 amino acids.

This clonotype was detected only a few times. The chain links TRBV6-2 or TRBV6-3 to TRBJ2-7, with D hard to call. Germline lookup yields CDR1 MNHEY and CDR2 SVGEGT. V gave up 0 bases and J gave up 3 bases, with 6 bases separating them. This CDR3 is built from 13 residues. The CDR3 reads CASSYSFLYEQYF. The CDR3 nucleotides read TGTGCCAGCAGTTACTCATTTCTCTACGAGCAGTACTTC.

This clonotype was counted many times. This rearrangement joins TRBV11-2 to TRBJ2-7; unclear D gene. The CDR3 spans 13 residues. The V and J ends lost 5 bases and 7 bases respectively, with 15 bases between them. CDR1 SGHAT and CDR2 FQNNGV come from the germline V gene. The CDR3 is CASSLAVFREQYF. The CDR3 DNA reads TGTGCCAGCAGCCTCGCTGTTTTTAGGGAGCAGTACTTC.

This clonotype was observed many times. The rearrangement uses TRBV20-1 and TRBJ2-7, with D possibly TRBD2 on 5 matching bases. V was trimmed by 3 bases and J by 0 bases, leaving 12 bases between them. The V gene's germline CDR1 is DFQATT and CDR2 SNEGSKA (reference sequence). CDR3 length: 14 residues. The CDR3 region has the DNA TGCAGTGCTAGGGAATTAGGAGGCTCCTACGAGCAGTACTTC. Amino acids: CSARELGGSYEQYF.

This clonotype was seen many times. The chain is built from TRBV7-9 and TRBJ1-2, with D unclear. Germline loops: CDR1 SEHNR, CDR2 FQNEAQ (reference sequence). There are 15 residues in the CDR3. Trimming left V 1 base short and J 3 bases short, with 12 bases between. DNA for the CDR3: TGTGCCAGCAGCTTAGACCGGCGAAGGGACTATGGCTACACCTTC. Translating gives CASSLDRRRDYGYTF. Complete variable domain (other parts from reference TRBV7-9 and TRBJ1-2): DTGVSQNPRHKITKRGQNVTFRCDPISEHNRLYWYRQTLGQGPEFLTYFQNEAQLEKSRLLSDRFSAERPKGSFSTLEIQRTEQGDSAMYLCASSLDRRRDYGYTFGSGTRLTVV.

This clonotype was seen at least ten times. The rearrangement joins TRBV28 to TRBJ1-1; no firm D call. The germline gives CDR1 MDHEN, CDR2 SYDVKM. V was trimmed by 4 bases and J by 1 base, leaving 16 bases between them. CDR3 size: 16 residues. CDR3 sequence reads: CASSSFLRRTNTEAFF. CDR3 in DNA: TGTGCCAGCAGTTCCTTTTTGCGGCGAACGAACACTGAAGCTTTCTTT.

CDR3 DNA: TGCAGTGCTTTAACCATGGGGGGCGATCAGCCCCAGCATTTT. Amino acid sequence: CSALTMGGDQPQHF. The chain links TRBV20-1 to TRBJ1-5; D is possibly TRBD1 (6 bases). Germline-derived CDR1 and CDR2 are DFQATT and SNEGSKA (reference sequence). The V end lost 5 bases, the J end lost 5 bases, and 16 bases lay between the germline ends. The CDR3 has 14 residues.

Points on this clonotype: A read error may explain this, as a much larger clone is one base away. The rearrangement joins TRBV5-1 to TRBJ1-1; no reliable D call. The CDR3 totals 15 residues. Germline values: CDR1 SGHRS, CDR2 YFSETQ. The CDR3 DNA sequence: TGCGCCAGTAGCTTGATCGTATCAAGGAACACTGAAGATTTCTTT. Its protein is CASSLIVSRNTEDFF.

This clonotype was seen at least ten times. The chain joins TRBV7-9 to TRBJ2-7; 13 bases agree with TRBD2. The germline V gene encodes CDR1 SEHNR and CDR2 FQNEAQ (reference sequence). V gave up 4 bases and J gave up 3 bases; unmatched junction bases: 3. The CDR3 runs 15 residues. The CDR3, as DNA: TGTGCCAGCAGCTCGGGACTAGCGGGGATCTACGAGCAGTACTTC. It is translated as CASSSGLAGIYEQYF.

This clonotype was detected many times. V is TRBV6-1 and J is TRBJ1-6; the D is unclear. V was shortened by 9 bases and J by 11 bases, with 11 bases between the two germline ends. Germline loops: CDR1 MNHNS, CDR2 SASEGT. This CDR3 spans 11 amino acids. DNA for the CDR3: TGTGCCAGTAGGGCCGGGACACCCCTCCACTTT. Translated, it gives CASRAGTPLHF.

The rearrangement joins TRBV6-2 or TRBV6-3 to TRBJ1-6, with no clear D. This CDR3 comprises 14 residues. CDR1 and CDR2 from the germline V gene are MNHEY and SVGEGT. V lost 4 bases to trimming and J lost 0 bases, with 4 bases between them. The CDR3 nucleotides are TGTGCCAGCAGTTCGATCTCCTATAATTCACCCCTCCACTTT. Translated: CASSSISYNSPLHF.

The sample holds many counts of this clonotype. An end of the junction does not agree with germline; a read error may underlie this. The chain links TRBV6-9 to TRBJ1-2, with 7 nucleotides matching TRBD1. CDR1 MNHGY and CDR2 SVAAGI come from the germline V gene. CDR3 length equals 13 residues. CDR3 amino acids: CASPRDRSYGYTF. The CDR3 coding sequence is TGCGCCAGTCCCCGGGACAGAAGCTATGGCTACACCTTC.

The V and J genes are TRBV30 and TRBJ1-1; D ambiguous. Germline CDR1 reads GTSNPN; CDR2 reads SVGIG (reference sequence). The CDR3 has 14 residues. Trimming removed 3 bases at V and 1 base at J, with 12 bases between. CDR3 sequence: CAWSAVGQNTEAFF. CDR3 nucleotides: TGTGCCTGGAGCGCAGTGGGCCAGAACACTGAAGCTTTCTTT.

Ten or more counts support this clonotype. The genes are TRBV4-2 and TRBJ1-3; possibly TRBD1 for D (6 bases). Per germline, CDR1 LGHNA and CDR2 YNFKEQ. V was pared by 1 base and J by 4 bases, with 11 bases between. CDR3 length equals 15 residues. The DNA of the CDR3 is TGTGCCAGCAGCCAAGCCCAGGGGCTGGGAAACACCATATATTTT. This translates into CASSQAQGLGNTIYF.

There are many counts of this clonotype. V usage is TRBV19 and J usage is TRBJ1-1; D is undetermined. The germline CDR1 and CDR2 sequences are LNHDA and SQIVND (reference sequence). With 4 bases removed from V and 6 bases from J, the gap between germline ends came to 9 bases. The CDR3 has 12 amino acids. The CDR3 region is CASSKAGAEAFF. CDR3 nucleotides: TGTGCCAGTAGTAAGGCTGGCGCTGAAGCTTTCTTT.

This clonotype showed up many times. The chain recombines TRBV28 with TRBJ1-5; D is ambiguous. CDR1 MDHEN and CDR2 SYDVKM come from the germline V gene. V lost 1 base and J lost 0, with 13 bases in between. The CDR3 spans 17 residues. CDR3 region: CASSLSRFAYSNQPQHF. In DNA form, the CDR3 reads TGTGCCAGCAGTTTATCTAGGTTCGCGTATAGCAATCAGCCCCAGCATTTT.